This T cell receptor beta chain came from a study of T cells in Graves' hyperthyroidism and ophthalmopathy. The junction had 3 bases not matched to a gene; V was cut back by 3 bases and J by 6 bases. The V gene's germline CDR1 is SGHTA and CDR2 FQGNSA. CDR3 length: 14 residues. Subjects with ophthalmopathy showed a Clinical Activity Score no lower than 3, a NOSPECS grade no lower than 4, and a duration shorter than 3 months. Thyroid ultrasound and orbital computed tomography, with clinical symptoms and serum thyroxine and TRAb, informed diagnoses. RNA transcripts provided the source from which TCR beta CDR3 regions were amplified. HTBI primers were employed in a first-round RT-PCR of the TCR CDR3. TCRdb reanalysed the multiplex PCR reads using MiXCR and keeps one entry per CDR3 protein. The table shows fewer than 450,000 distinct CDR3 sequences, with approximately 16% occurring only once.

This sequence originates from a woman aged 60-70 years with Graves' ophthalmopathy. The V gene is TRBV7-2, the J gene TRBJ2-1; the match to TRBD2 covers 9 bases. Sequencing used blood. DNA of the CDR3: TGTGCCAGCAGCTTGTGGCGGGAGGGCAATGAGCAGTTCTTC. It yields the protein CASSLWREGNEQFF.